A single sample gave rise to the 31 T cell receptor beta chains below, sequenced in a study of human T cells and chemical hapten exposure. TCRdb called the RACE reads again in MiXCR, with one record for every CDR3 protein. The data hold 340,000 or so distinct CDR3 sequences, with around 7% observed a single time. Time point meaning: patch test 1, 2 weeks after DPC sensitization. The treatment is: therapeutic diphenylcyclopropenone sensitization with weekly scalp DPC. The sequencing used whole blood, collected in connection with sensitization to the hapten diphenylcyclopropenone (DPC). The receptors originated from a young woman with alopecia areata. Some clones in this sample may be carry-over from other donors' samples.

A few counts support this clonotype. This sequence joins TRBV3-1 and TRBJ2-3; 12 nucleotides agree with TRBD2. The length of the CDR3 is 17 residues. The ends lost 4 bases at V and 5 bases at J; junction bases unmatched: 10. Looked up from germline, CDR1 is LGHDT and CDR2 is YNNKEL (reference sequence). The CDR3, as DNA: TGTGCCAGCAGCCCGTCTAGCGGGGGGGCCCATAGAGATACGCAGTATTTT. Its translation: CASSPSSGGAHRDTQYF.

This clonotype was seen many times. V and J are TRBV7-8 and TRBJ2-5; TRBD1 matches at 8 bases. Germline lookup yields CDR1 SGHVS and CDR2 FQNEAQ. J lost 3 bases, V lost 4 bases, and 4 bases had no gene match. The CDR3 has 14 residues. DNA for the CDR3: TGTGCCAGCAGCTCTCCGGACAGGGAAGAGACCCAGTACTTC. The encoded protein is CASSSPDREETQYF.

Only a few counts were recorded for this clonotype. V is TRBV6-2 or TRBV6-3 and J is TRBJ1-1, with TRBD1 identical over 11 bases. The CDR3 covers 14 residues. The germline V gene has CDR1 MNHEY and CDR2 SVGEGT. V lost 6 bases to trimming and J lost 4 bases; unmatched junction nucleotides: 4. The CDR3 reads CASRRGQGGTEAFF. DNA of the CDR3: TGTGCCAGCAGACGGGGACAGGGGGGCACTGAAGCTTTCTTT.

This chain links TRBV12-3 or TRBV12-4 with TRBJ2-3; 12 bases agree with TRBD2. The CDR3 extends over 14 amino acids. V lost 6 bases to trimming and J lost 5 bases; unmatched junction nucleotides: 3. The CDR3 nucleotides read TGTGCCAGCAGCCGGACTAGCGGGGTAGATACGCAGTATTTT. Its protein product is CASSRTSGVDTQYF.

In its sample, this clonotype was seen many times. J is TRBJ2-3 and V is TRBV7-2; TRBD1 matches 7 bases. J was trimmed by 5 bases and V by 5 bases; bases with no gene match: 7. The germline V gene has CDR1 SGHTA and CDR2 FQGNSA. The CDR3 has 14 residues. CDR3 residues: CASSRGPGGDTQYF. CDR3 coding DNA: TGTGCCAGCAGCCGGGGTCCAGGGGGAGATACGCAGTATTTT.

CDR3 in amino acids: CASSHDRAYSNQPQHF. Written as DNA, the CDR3 is TGTGCCAGCAGCCATGACAGGGCTTATAGCAATCAGCCCCAGCATTTT. This chain joins TRBV2 and TRBJ1-5, with 7 bases matching TRBD1. This CDR3 has 16 residues. Trimming cost V 6 bases and J 0 bases; bases outside gene matches: 8. In germline, CDR1 is SNHLY, CDR2 FYNNEI.

Points on this clonotype: The germline gene is not matched at one end of the junction; a read error may be the cause. V and J are TRBV6-5 and TRBJ2-1; 9 positions match TRBD1. The CDR3 contains 14 residues. Germline V gene data show CDR1 as MNHEY and CDR2 as SVGAGI. The DNA of the CDR3 is TGTGCCAGCATTGAGGACAGGGGAGGCGATGAGCAGCTCTTC. Translation gives CASIEDRGGDEQLF.

The chain uses TRBV9 and TRBJ1-1, with D unresolved. This CDR3 region has 14 residues. Trimming left V 0 bases short and J 1 base short, with 7 bases between. The V gene's germline CDR1 is SGDLS and CDR2 YYNGEE. CDR3 DNA sequence: TGTGCCAGCAGCGTAGTCGCAGCGAACACTGAAGCTTTCTTT. This sequence encodes CASSVVAANTEAFF. The full variable domain, its missing parts supplied by reference TRBV9 and TRBJ1-1, is DSGVTQTPKHLITATGQRVTLRCSPRSGDLSVYWYQQSLDQGLQFLIQYYNGEERAKGNILERFSAQQFPDLHSELNLSSLELGDSALYFCASSVVAANTEAFFGQGTRLTVV.

This clonotype occurred a few times. The chain has TRBV12-3 or TRBV12-4 and TRBJ2-7; D assignment may be TRBD1 or TRBD2 (5 bases each). The ends were cut back, 5 bases at V and 4 bases at J, with 18 bases in the middle. This CDR3 comprises 15 residues. The CDR3 DNA reads TGTGCCAGCAGTCCCCACGGGACCCCGGGTTACGAGCAGTACTTC. Residues: CASSPHGTPGYEQYF.

This clonotype was observed at least ten times. Relative to the germline gene, one junction end is altered; a read error may explain this. The chain couples TRBV7-2 to TRBJ2-3, with D perhaps TRBD2 (6 bases). Per germline, CDR1 SGHTA and CDR2 FQGNSA. The CDR3 runs to 11 residues. In nucleotides, the CDR3 is TGTGCCAGCAGCATTAATTCAGGGACTCTATTT. Its translation is CASSINSGTLF.

The V call is TRBV7-9, the J call TRBJ1-4; 7 bases align to TRBD1. V shed 3 bases, J shed 10 bases, and the junction held 11 bases outside the gene matches. The CDR3 has 15 amino acids. Germline assignment: CDR1 SEHNR and CDR2 FQNEAQ (reference sequence). The CDR3: CASSLLGQSLGKLFF. CDR3 nucleotides: TGTGCCAGCAGCTTGCTGGGACAGTCCCTGGGAAAACTGTTTTTT.

The table lists this clonotype with a few counts. V gene TRBV18 combines with J gene TRBJ1-2; D gene uncertain. V lost 3 bases and J 6 bases, leaving 14 bases between the germline ends. This CDR3 spans 14 amino acids. Germline V gene lookup returns CDR1 KGHSH and CDR2 LQKENI. The CDR3 nucleotides are TGTGCCAGCTCACCCCCTCCCAGGATGCATGGCTACACCTTC. This sequence encodes CASSPPPRMHGYTF.

The chain combines TRBV12-3 or TRBV12-4 with TRBJ2-5; D possibly corresponds to TRBD1 (7 bases). This CDR3 has 13 residues. V shed 7 bases and J shed 5 bases, with 14 bases lying between them. The CDR3, as DNA: TGTGCCAGCACCGGGGACAGCGGGGAGACCCAGTACTTC. It specifies CASTGDSGETQYF.

This clonotype was observed many times. This sequence joins TRBV29-1 and TRBJ1-1; 7 positions agree with TRBD1. The CDR3 is made up of 13 amino acids. Germline CDR1 SQVTM, CDR2 ANQGSEA. V shed 6 bases and J 4 bases; nucleotides not matched to a gene: 8. CDR3 DNA: TGCAGCGTGAGGCAGGGGGGTAGCACTGAAGCTTTCTTT. As protein: CSVRQGGSTEAFF. The full variable domain, in which reference TRBV29-1 and TRBJ1-1 provide the parts outside the CDR3, is SAVISQKPSRDICQRGTSLTIQCQVDSQVTMMFWYRQQPGQSLTLIATANQGSEATYESGFVIDKFPISRPNLTFSTLTVSNMSPEDSSIYLCSVRQGGSTEAFFGQGTRLTVV.

This clonotype was observed at least ten times. The chain links TRBV6-5 to TRBJ2-6; D gene uncertain. The CDR3 is made up of 13 amino acids. Germline CDR1 is MNHEY and CDR2 is SVGAGI. Trimming removed 6 bases at V and 0 bases at J, with 3 bases between. CDR3 DNA sequence: TGTGCCAGCAGACTCTCTGGGGCCAACGTCCTGACTTTC. Protein product: CASRLSGANVLTF.

This clonotype was found a few times. The rearrangement uses TRBV18 and TRBJ1-2, with unresolved D. The V end was cut by 3 bases, the J end by 1 base, with 18 bases between. The germline gives CDR1 KGHSH, CDR2 LQKENI. The CDR3 is made up of 17 amino acids. CDR3 coding DNA: TGTGCCAGCTCACCGAAAAGTCGCCCCGGCCTTAACTATGGCTACACCTTC. Encoded protein: CASSPKSRPGLNYGYTF.

This clonotype has a count of ten or more. J is TRBJ2-1 and V is TRBV6-5; tentatively, D is TRBD1 or TRBD2 (5 bases each). The CDR3 spans 16 residues. Germline lookup yields CDR1 MNHEY and CDR2 SVGAGI. Deletions cut 4 bases from V and 0 bases from J, with 13 bases between. The CDR3 DNA is TGTGCCAGCAGTTCCGGGACGCCCAGCTCCTACAATGAGCAGTTCTTC. Protein sequence: CASSSGTPSSYNEQFF.

The table lists this clonotype with many counts. The chain has TRBV18 and TRBJ2-3; tentatively, D is TRBD1 (6 bases). The length of the CDR3 is 12 residues. Germline V lookup: CDR1 KGHSH, CDR2 LQKENI. V lost 0 bases, J lost 10 bases, and 8 bases lay in between. CDR3 nucleotides: TGTGCCAGCTCACCACCGGGGACACCGCAGTATTTT. Residues: CASSPPGTPQYF.

In this sample, this clonotype turned up many times. V usage is TRBV24-1 and J usage is TRBJ2-2, with D unclear. Germline V CDR1 and CDR2: KGHDR, SFDVKD. There are 15 residues in the CDR3. Trimming left V 6 bases short and J 4 bases short, with 14 bases between. DNA of the CDR3: TGTGCCACCAGTAAAGGGTTCGTCCGCACCGGGGAGCTGTTTTTT. Protein: CATSKGFVRTGELFF.

V and J are TRBV6-5 and TRBJ1-5; 7 bases align to TRBD1. CDR1 and CDR2 from the germline V gene are MNHEY and SVGAGI. Trimming at V came to 4 bases and at J to 7 bases, leaving 7 bases not matched to a gene. This CDR3 is built from 14 residues. Written as DNA, the CDR3 is TGTGCCAGCAGTTCCGGACAGGAGGGCCAGCCCCAGCATTTT. Translated, it gives CASSSGQEGQPQHF.

This clonotype occurred a few times. J is TRBJ1-1 and V is TRBV5-1; possible D gene TRBD1, 5 bases. Trimming took 4 bases from V and 7 from J, leaving 17 bases between them. Germline CDR1 reads SGHRS; CDR2 reads YFSETQ. The CDR3 has 14 amino acids. The CDR3 region has the DNA TGCGCCAGCAGCAGGGACGGCCTTCGCGGTGAAGCTTTCTTT. Residues: CASSRDGLRGEAFF.

V and J are TRBV24-1 and TRBJ1-3, with 8 bases identical to TRBD1. CDR3 length equals 15 residues. Germline trimming cut 3 bases from V and 10 bases from J; bases unmatched to any gene: 10. Germline values: CDR1 KGHDR, CDR2 SFDVKD. The CDR3: CATSDRDRRKRTIYF. DNA of the CDR3: TGTGCCACCAGTGATCGGGACAGGCGGAAAAGAACCATATATTTT.

A remark on this clonotype: With a much larger clone just one base away, this may be a read error. The gene calls are TRBV6-6 and TRBJ1-5, with 12 bases that match TRBD1. The germline CDR1 and CDR2 sequences are MNHNY and SVGAGI (reference sequence). V shed 0 bases, J shed 7 bases, and the junction held 4 bases outside the gene matches. CDR3 length: 16 residues. The CDR3 protein is CASSYSGTGGWQPQHF. The DNA for the CDR3 is TGTGCCAGCAGTTACTCTGGGACAGGGGGCTGGCAGCCCCAGCATTTT.

This clonotype was counted only a few times. The chain is built from TRBV7-2 and TRBJ2-5, with D possibly being TRBD1 (6 bases). Trimming stripped 1 base from V and 0 bases from J, with 12 bases between. The CDR3 sequence is 16 residues long. Germline CDR1 reads SGHTA; CDR2 reads FQGNSA. CDR3 amino acids: CASSLVGQLYQETQYF. The CDR3 nucleotides read TGTGCCAGCAGCTTAGTCGGACAGCTGTACCAAGAGACCCAGTACTTC.

This clonotype was detected only a few times. The chain couples TRBV6-6 to TRBJ1-2; 8 bases align to TRBD1. Germline CDR1 MNHNY, CDR2 SVGAGI (reference sequence). The CDR3 spans 14 residues. Trimming removed 6 bases from V and 8 bases from J; junction bases left unmatched: 11. CDR3 residues: CASSFGQGREGYTF. The CDR3 DNA reads TGTGCCAGCAGCTTTGGACAGGGACGGGAAGGCTACACCTTC.

This clonotype was detected only a few times. The chain recombines TRBV12-3 or TRBV12-4 with TRBJ1-1, with D possibly matching TRBD1 (5 bases). This CDR3 spans 12 amino acids. V dropped 6 bases and J dropped 4 bases, with 9 bases sitting between them. The CDR3 DNA follows: TGTGCCAGCAGCGAGGGGACCACTGAAGCTTTCTTT. It encodes CASSEGTTEAFF.

The chain links TRBV9 to TRBJ2-3; the D gene could be TRBD1 or TRBD2 (5 bases each). This CDR3 comprises 16 residues. CDR1 SGDLS and CDR2 YYNGEE come from the germline V gene. Between the trimmed V and J ends, which lost 0 bases and 1 base, there was a span of 12 bases. CDR3 nucleotide sequence: TGTGCCAGCAGCGTAGTCTGGCAGGGAGGCACAGATACGCAGTATTTT. Translation gives CASSVVWQGGTDTQYF.

This clonotype was found a few times. Written as DNA, the CDR3 is TGTGCCAGCAGAAACACAGGGGGCGGACAGCCCCAGCATTTT. Amino acids: CASRNTGGGQPQHF. This chain links TRBV6-2 or TRBV6-3 with TRBJ1-5; 9 bases fit TRBD1. With V trimmed by 6 bases and J by 7 bases, 7 bases remained unmatched. This CDR3 is built from 14 residues. CDR1 is MNHEY, CDR2 SVGEGT, per germline.

This clonotype was detected many times. This rearrangement joins TRBV5-4 to TRBJ1-2; perhaps TRBD1 as D (6 bases). Looked up from germline, CDR1 is SGHNT and CDR2 is YYREEE (reference sequence). The V gene lost 2 bases and the J gene lost 0 bases, with 11 bases spanning the gap. The CDR3 runs 15 residues. The CDR3 nucleotides read TGTGCCAGCAGCTTTTCACAGGGAGCTAACTATGGCTACACCTTC. This gives the protein CASSFSQGANYGYTF.

This clonotype was seen only a few times. V usage is TRBV27 and J usage is TRBJ1-2, with D unresolved. V was clipped by 4 bases and J by 6 bases, with 12 bases between them. The CDR3 spans 13 residues. Germline V CDR1 and CDR2: MNHEY, SMNVEV (reference sequence). CDR3 loop: CASSSPAGHGYTF. In DNA form, the CDR3 reads TGTGCCAGCAGTTCCCCCGCTGGGCATGGCTACACCTTC.

Ten or more counts support this clonotype. The chain combines TRBV6-5 with TRBJ2-7; D ambiguous. Between the trimmed V and J ends, which lost 3 bases and 3 bases, there was a span of 18 bases. The germline V gene encodes CDR1 MNHEY and CDR2 SVGAGI. The CDR3 length is 16 residues. The CDR3 DNA sequence: TGTGCCAGCAGTTATTCCCGGCCTTGGACGGGCTACGAGCAGTACTTC. Translated, it gives CASSYSRPWTGYEQYF.